This passage covers 17 T cell receptor beta chains from one sample sequenced in a study of vaccination and CD4 T cells after COVID-19. Antigens of these TCRs are unknown. Scientists ran DNA taken from cultured CD4+ T cells through the Oncomine TCR Beta short-read assay for sequencing. One entry per CDR3 protein, called by TCRdb with MiXCR from the PCR reads. This sample yields around 25,000 distinct CDR3 sequences, of which more than 25% are seen a single time; about 7.1% belongs to the top ten. Sample time point: late sampling 161 to 241 days after vaccination in a few convalescent patients. Indicated treatment: approximately nine-day PBMC culture with coronavirus spike peptide pools or control peptides (ViraFEST assay). The specimen comprised CD4+ T cells from blood, cultured in vitro, sampled about 7 months after SARS-CoV-2 vaccination. These TCRs come from a human donor who had recovered from COVID-19.

This clonotype appeared a few times. The chain links TRBV20-1 to TRBJ2-7; 9 bases line up with TRBD2. The V and J ends lost 4 bases and 4 bases, in that order; junction bases with no gene match: 14. Germline CDR1 DFQATT, CDR2 SNEGSKA (reference sequence). The CDR3 extends over 16 amino acids. CDR3 in amino acids: CSANPAGGWGDYEQYF. In DNA, the CDR3 is TGCAGTGCTAACCCAGCGGGAGGCTGGGGAGATTACGAGCAGTACTTC.

This chain links TRBV10-3 with TRBJ2-3; the D gene could be TRBD1 or TRBD2 (5 bases each). The germline CDR1 and CDR2 sequences are ENHRY and SYGVKD. This CDR3 is built from 17 residues. Trimming shortened V by 3 bases and J by 0 bases, and 16 bases separated the two germline ends. This CDR3 reads CAISDPRGTGSTDTQYF. In nucleotides, the CDR3 is TGTGCCATCAGTGATCCTCGAGGGACGGGGAGCACAGATACGCAGTATTTT.

V is TRBV28 and J is TRBJ1-1, with 9 bases aligning to TRBD1. Germline V gene lookup returns CDR1 MDHEN and CDR2 SYDVKM. This CDR3 region has 19 residues. Trimming took 2 bases from V and 1 from J; bases not matched to a gene: 14. The CDR3, as DNA: TGTGCCAGCAGTTTAGGGGAGGGACAGGGAAGATTGCGGAACACTGAAGCTTTCTTT. It translates to CASSLGEGQGRLRNTEAFF.

In DNA form, the CDR3 reads TGTGCCACCAGTGATGGACAGGGTGACACAGATACGCAGTATTTT. Its protein product is CATSDGQGDTDTQYF. The J gene is TRBJ2-3, the V gene TRBV24-1; 8 nucleotides match TRBD1. The V gene's germline CDR1 is KGHDR and CDR2 SFDVKD. After removal of 3 bases from V and 2 bases from J, the junction contained 3 bases not matched to a gene. The CDR3 sequence is 15 residues long.

In this sample, this clonotype turned up a few times. The gene calls are TRBV7-3 and TRBJ2-1, with TRBD1 identical over 10 bases. The germline CDR1 and CDR2 sequences are SGHTA and FQGTGA. This CDR3 comprises 13 residues. Trimming cost V 5 bases and J 10 bases; bases outside gene matches: 5. CDR3 bases: TGTGCCAGCAGCACGGGACAGGGGCGCGAGCAGTTCTTC. Its protein product is CASSTGQGREQFF.

This chain joins TRBV6-2 or TRBV6-3 and TRBJ2-7, with D possibly TRBD2 on 6 matching bases. V lost 5 bases and J lost 3, with 14 bases in between. This CDR3 contains 14 residues. Germline CDR1 and CDR2: MNHEY and SVGEGT. The CDR3 sequence: CASSTFSSDYEQYF. CDR3 in DNA: TGTGCCAGCAGTACCTTCTCTAGCGACTACGAGCAGTACTTC.

Within the sample, this clonotype is medium-sized. The rearrangement links TRBV27 to TRBJ1-2; possible D gene TRBD1, 5 bases. V was trimmed by 1 base and J by 2 bases, leaving 5 bases between them. CDR1 and CDR2 (germline): MNHEY, SMNVEV (reference sequence). CDR3 size: 13 residues. The CDR3 DNA is TGTGCCAGCAGTTTATGGGACAACTATGGCTACACCTTC. Its translation is CASSLWDNYGYTF.

The rearrangement links TRBV28 to TRBJ2-1; D may match TRBD1 or TRBD2 (5 bases each). V was shortened by 6 bases and J by 13 bases, with 25 bases between the two germline ends. There are 15 residues in the CDR3. Germline V gene lookup returns CDR1 MDHEN and CDR2 SYDVKM. The CDR3 DNA follows: TGTGCCAGCAGCTCTCCTACCACCGGGGCCCGATTACAGTTCTTC. This gives the protein CASSSPTTGARLQFF.

This clonotype was found many times. The chain joins TRBV24-1 to TRBJ2-5; D may match TRBD1 or TRBD2 (6 bases each). The CDR3 has 12 amino acids. Germline V gives CDR1 KGHDR, CDR2 SFDVKD. Trimming removed 6 bases at V and 4 bases at J, with 8 bases between. For the CDR3, the DNA is TGTGCCACCAGTCGGGGGCCAGAGACCCAGTACTTC. It translates to CATSRGPETQYF.

By its share, this clonotype is medium-sized. CDR3 bases: TGTGCCAGCAGTCCGGGACAGGGCAATCAGCCCCAGCATTTT. Translating gives CASSPGQGNQPQHF. This sequence joins TRBV27 and TRBJ1-5; 8 bases line up with TRBD1. The CDR3 spans 14 residues. With V trimmed by 5 bases and J by 2 bases, 2 bases remained unmatched. Per the germline V gene, CDR1 is MNHEY and CDR2 is SMNVEV (reference sequence).

The chain links TRBV6-1 to TRBJ2-1, with D hard to call. The CDR3 is 12 amino acids. V was clipped by 9 bases and J by 0 bases, with 6 bases between them. Per germline, CDR1 MNHNS and CDR2 SASEGT. In DNA form, the CDR3 reads TGTGCCAGTTCGGCCTCCTACAATGAGCAGTTCTTC. Translated, it gives CASSASYNEQFF.

The genes are TRBV6-1 and TRBJ2-7; D is possibly TRBD1 (6 bases). Per germline, CDR1 MNHNS and CDR2 SASEGT. V was shortened by 2 bases and J by 2 bases, with 22 bases between the two germline ends. The CDR3 totals 18 residues. The CDR3 spells CASSESVGTIHFTYEQYF. DNA of the CDR3: TGTGCCAGCAGTGAATCGGTAGGGACAATACACTTCACCTACGAGCAGTACTTC.

This chain joins TRBV28 and TRBJ2-5; D might be TRBD1 (5 bases). Trimming pared 6 bases from V and 7 bases from J, leaving 18 bases between. This CDR3 is 14 amino acids long. In germline, CDR1 is MDHEN, CDR2 SYDVKM. The DNA of the CDR3 is TGTGCCAGCAGCCCTCCCCGCAGGGCAGGGACCCAGTACTTC. It is translated as CASSPPRRAGTQYF.

The chain has TRBV28 and TRBJ1-2; 9 nucleotides agree with TRBD1. CDR1 MDHEN and CDR2 SYDVKM come from the germline V gene. J gave up 2 bases and V 8 bases, and 6 bases lay outside the gene matches. The CDR3 is 14 amino acids. CDR3 amino acids: CASGTGGRNYGYTF. CDR3 in DNA: TGTGCCAGCGGTACAGGGGGCCGGAACTATGGCTACACCTTC.

This clonotype was found a few times. CDR3: CSAHAGGGNEQFF. The DNA for the CDR3 is TGCAGTGCTCACGCGGGAGGAGGGAATGAGCAGTTCTTC. The chain links TRBV20-1 to TRBJ2-1; 8 nucleotides line up with TRBD2. V shed 5 bases and J 7 bases; nucleotides not matched to a gene: 7. This CDR3 has 13 amino acids. The germline V gene has CDR1 DFQATT and CDR2 SNEGSKA (reference sequence).

This clonotype showed up just a few times. This chain uses TRBV7-2 with TRBJ1-5; D is uncertain. CDR1 and CDR2 from the germline V gene are SGHTA and FQGNSA. The CDR3 runs to 13 residues. V lost 1 base, J lost 5 bases, and 6 bases lay in between. Here the CDR3 reads CASSLELYQPQHF. In DNA form, the CDR3 reads TGTGCCAGCAGCTTAGAGTTATATCAGCCCCAGCATTTT.

This clonotype was recorded a few times. This rearrangement joins TRBV6-5 to TRBJ1-2; no clear D. From germline, CDR1 is MNHEY and CDR2 SVGAGI. This CDR3 is built from 13 residues. Trimming took 2 bases from V and 3 from J, leaving 7 bases between them. Written as DNA, the CDR3 is TGTGCCAGCAGTTACGGCGGGTACTATGGCTACACCTTC. Translated, it gives CASSYGGYYGYTF.